This passage covers 18 T cell receptor beta chains from one sample sequenced in a study of blood T cell repertoires in COVID-19. The data were produced by immunoSEQ multiplex PCR, yet TCRdb's version contains in-frame clones alone and is incomplete. Among more than 90,000 clones listed, more than 60% were seen once. What was sequenced was peripheral blood. These receptor sequences come from a man aged 50-59 years with acute or convalescent COVID-19.

This clone was counted a few times. The rearrangement joins TRBV29-1 to TRBJ2-3; TRBD2 might be the D (7 bases). Trimming removed 4 bases from V and 4 bases from J, with 12 bases in between. The CDR3 is 13 amino acids. Germline values: CDR1 SQVTM, CDR2 ANQGSEA. CDR3 nucleotide sequence: TGCAGCGTTGGGGTGCGGGGGCCAGATACGCAGTATTTT. Translation gives CSVGVRGPDTQYF.

This chain joins TRBV24-1 and TRBJ2-1; the match to TRBD2 covers 16 bases. J gave up 1 base and V 5 bases, and 10 bases lay outside the gene matches. Germline lookup yields CDR1 KGHDR and CDR2 SFDVKD. The CDR3 covers 20 residues. Written as DNA, the CDR3 is TGTGCCACCAGTGCCCGGGGACTAGCGGGAGGGCCAAGGTCCTACAATGAGCAGTTCTTC. This encodes CATSARGLAGGPRSYNEQFF.

The chain joins TRBV5-5 to TRBJ2-3, with 8 bases aligning to TRBD2. V gave up 3 bases and J gave up 2 bases; unmatched junction bases: 5. The CDR3 is 15 residues long. CDR1 SGHKS and CDR2 YYEKEE come from the germline V gene (reference sequence). The chain's CDR3 is CASSWASGFTDTQYF. CDR3 coding DNA: TGTGCCAGCAGCTGGGCTAGCGGGTTCACAGATACGCAGTATTTT.

This chain links TRBV27 with TRBJ2-7; a weak D match, TRBD2 (6 bases). Germline CDR1 is MNHEY and CDR2 is SMNVEV (reference sequence). The V end was cut by 0 bases, the J end by 2 bases, with 14 bases between. This CDR3 spans 16 amino acids. As DNA, the CDR3 is TGTGCCAGCAGTTTATCCGGCGGGACGCTCACCTACGAGCAGTACTTC. Translation gives CASSLSGGTLTYEQYF.

This chain uses TRBV6-2 or TRBV6-3 with TRBJ2-7; 13 bases are shared with TRBD2. This CDR3 is 15 amino acids long. With 4 bases clipped from V and 2 bases from J, the junction kept 2 bases outside the gene matches. CDR1 is MNHEY, CDR2 SVGEGT, per germline. The CDR3 region is CASSWGTSGTYEQYF. In DNA form, the CDR3 reads TGTGCCAGCAGTTGGGGGACTAGCGGGACCTACGAGCAGTACTTC.

V is TRBV28 and J is TRBJ1-4, with TRBD1 matching over 8 bases. This CDR3 is built from 13 residues. J was trimmed by 5 bases and V by 6 bases; bases with no gene match: 2. Germline assignment: CDR1 MDHEN and CDR2 SYDVKM. In DNA form, the CDR3 reads TGTGCCAGCAGACAGGGGGGAAATGAAAAACTGTTTTTT. Its translation: CASRQGGNEKLFF. The complete variable domain, with remaining parts taken from reference TRBV28 and TRBJ1-4, reads DVKVTQSSRYLVKRTGEKVFLECVQDMDHENMFWYRQDPGLGLRLIYFSYDVKMKEKGDIPEGYSVSREKKERFSLILESASTNQTSMYLCASRQGGNEKLFFGSGTQLSVL.

The rearrangement links TRBV7-2 to TRBJ1-5, with D maybe TRBD1 (5 bases). Germline assignment: CDR1 SGHTA and CDR2 FQGNSA. Between the trimmed V and J ends, which lost 5 bases and 3 bases, there was a span of 14 bases. This CDR3 region has 15 residues. CDR3 region: CASSQGNRFNQPQHF. CDR3 sequence (DNA): TGTGCCAGCAGCCAGGGTAACAGATTCAATCAGCCCCAGCATTTT.

V is TRBV6-5 and J is TRBJ1-5; no firm D call. Germline CDR1 reads MNHEY; CDR2 reads SVGAGI. The V end lost 7 bases, the J end lost 4 bases, and 14 bases lay between the germline ends. The length of the CDR3 is 14 residues. The CDR3 is CASNSRTGNQPQHF. The CDR3 nucleotides are TGTGCCAGCAATTCGAGGACGGGGAATCAGCCCCAGCATTTT.

This clone was seen only a few times. This sequence joins TRBV7-9 and TRBJ1-2; TRBD1 matches at 7 bases. Trimming removed 4 bases from V and 5 bases from J; junction bases left unmatched: 10. The CDR3 is 15 residues long. Germline CDR1 SEHNR, CDR2 FQNEAQ (reference sequence). CDR3 amino acids: CASSSPGQSLYGYTF. The CDR3 DNA sequence: TGTGCCAGCAGCTCACCGGGACAGAGCCTGTATGGCTACACCTTC.

V is TRBV19 and J is TRBJ1-2; 7 nucleotides match TRBD1. The CDR3 runs to 14 residues. Germline CDR1 reads LNHDA; CDR2 reads SQIVND (reference sequence). V lost 6 bases, J lost 1 base, and 5 bases stayed unmatched. CDR3 loop: CASREDRSNYGYTF. CDR3 DNA sequence: TGTGCCAGTAGAGAGGACAGGAGTAACTATGGCTACACCTTC.

V is TRBV10-3 and J is TRBJ1-3; D gene uncertain. CDR1 is ENHRY, CDR2 SYGVKD, per germline. The CDR3 contains 14 residues. V lost 3 bases, J lost 0 bases, and 6 bases lay in between. CDR3 nucleotide sequence: TGTGCCATCAGTGACTTAAACTCTGGAAACACCATATATTTT. This translates into CAISDLNSGNTIYF.

This clone appeared a single time. This sequence joins TRBV6-5 and TRBJ1-2; 9 nucleotides line up with TRBD1. J lost 0 bases, V lost 7 bases, and 6 bases had no gene match. This CDR3 spans 15 amino acids. Germline V gives CDR1 MNHEY, CDR2 SVGAGI. DNA of the CDR3: TGTGCCAGCACCCGACAGGGGGGCGCTAACTATGGCTACACCTTC. Residues: CASTRQGGANYGYTF.

This rearrangement joins TRBV5-6 to TRBJ2-5, with 11 bases that match TRBD1. The CDR3 spans 15 residues. V lost 0 bases, J lost 5 bases, and 3 bases stayed unmatched. Germline assignment: CDR1 SGHDT and CDR2 YYEEEE. DNA for the CDR3: TGTGCCAGCAGCTTGGGGACAGGGGGCGGGGAGACCCAGTACTTC. This codes for CASSLGTGGGETQYF.

The chain joins TRBV30 to TRBJ1-4; D not resolved. Trimming left V 2 bases short and J 5 bases short, with 9 bases between. This CDR3 spans 13 amino acids. Per germline, CDR1 GTSNPN and CDR2 SVGIG (reference sequence). In DNA, the CDR3 is TGTGCCTGGAGTTCAACAGAGAATGAAAAACTGTTTTTT. It yields the protein CAWSSTENEKLFF.

Only a few counts were recorded for this clone. This specimen includes other DNA sequences encoding the same CDR3. The CDR3 region is CASSTPGLAVNEQFF. The DNA for the CDR3 is TGTGCCAGTAGTACCCCGGGACTAGCGGTCAATGAGCAGTTCTTC. V usage is TRBV19 and J usage is TRBJ2-1; 11 bases match TRBD2. Germline V gene data show CDR1 as LNHDA and CDR2 as SQIVND (reference sequence). This CDR3 is 15 amino acids long. V lost 4 bases and J lost 6; bases outside the gene matches: 5.

The V gene is TRBV7-8, the J gene TRBJ2-2; 8 nucleotides align to TRBD1. Per the germline V gene, CDR1 is SGHVS and CDR2 is FQNEAQ. The CDR3 extends over 16 amino acids. J was trimmed by 4 bases and V by 3 bases; bases with no gene match: 7. CDR3 coding DNA: TGTGCCAGCAGCTTTCGCAGGGGGCTAGGCACCGGGGAGCTGTTTTTT. Protein: CASSFRRGLGTGELFF.

The rearrangement links TRBV7-2 to TRBJ2-1, with TRBD2 matching over 7 bases. The CDR3 runs to 17 residues. The junction had 6 bases not matched to a gene; V was cut back by 1 base and J by 0 bases. Germline values: CDR1 SGHTA, CDR2 FQGNSA. The DNA for the CDR3 is TGTGCCAGCAGCTTAGATGGCGGGGGTAACTCCTACAATGAGCAGTTCTTC. As protein: CASSLDGGGNSYNEQFF.

The rearrangement links TRBV11-2 to TRBJ2-2, with D possibly TRBD2 on 5 matching bases. Germline CDR1 is SGHAT and CDR2 is FQNNGV. V lost 5 bases and J lost 6, with 7 bases in between. The CDR3 spans 12 residues. The CDR3 DNA follows: TGTGCCAGCAGCGAACTAGCCGGGGAGCTGTTTTTT. Translated, it gives CASSELAGELFF. Complete variable domain (other parts from reference TRBV11-2 and TRBJ2-2): EAGVAQSPRYKIIEKRQSVAFWCNPISGHATLYWYQQILGQGPKLLIQFQNNGVVDDSQLPKDRFSAERLKGVDSTLKIQPAKLEDSAVYLCASSELAGELFFGEGSRLTVL.